This paragraph covers one TCR beta chain sequence. Authors' analysis steps: Without quality scores, immunoSEQ junctional reads could not be filtered like full-length reads. Sequencing was performed with immunoSEQ multiplex PCR; in TCRdb, only in-frame clones are kept and a portion is missing. The D gene and trimming were derived from the DNA, and the V and J assignments and clone size from that table. The table has about 1.5 million clones, 98% seen once. This sample is part of a study of shared clonotypes between healthy human individuals. Only Caucasian adults living in Nashville, Tennessee served as donors. Material for sequencing was naive CD4+ T cells sorted from blood. Subset in this sample: CD45RA+ positively selected. This sequence was found in a man aged 30-40 years in good health.

CDR3 DNA sequence: TGTGCCAGCAGTGCCCGGACTAGCGGGAGTGGTGGGTACGAGCAGTACTTC. This sequence encodes CASSARTSGSGGYEQYF. The J gene is TRBJ2-7, the V gene TRBV6-1; 13 bases match TRBD2. Germline CDR1 is MNHNS and CDR2 is SASEGT. The CDR3 is 17 residues long. The junction had 10 bases not matched to a gene; V was cut back by 4 bases and J by 4 bases.